The rows below give T cell receptor beta chains drawn from one sample of a study of post-analysis software for immune sequencing data. TCRdb re-derived calls from the PCR reads in MiXCR, one entry per CDR3 protein. The data show 600,000 to 750,000 distinct CDR3 sequences, approximately 59% seen once. The sequenced material came from blood. The receptors stem from a girl aged 2-9 years with multiple sclerosis. The CDR3 runs from the conserved cysteine through the conserved F or W. A D gene is named only where the DNA matches it firmly. Clone size is given for some rows only: seen once, a few or many times, or a class if the clone is expanded.

d_gene	abundance	v_gene	j_gene	CDR3nt	CDR3aa
.	.	TRBV7-2	TRBJ2-5	TGTGCCAGCAGCTCCAGTCCCAGACAAGAGACCCAGTACTTC	CASSSSPRQETQYF
.	.	TRBV27	TRBJ2-3	TGTGCCAGCAGTTTATTTGCAGGCACAGATACGCAGTATTTT	CASSLFAGTDTQYF
.	.	TRBV6-2/TRBV6-3	TRBJ2-5	TGTGCCAGCAGTAGGGGGGTCGGTTCCCAAGAGACCCAGTACTTC	CASSRGVGSQETQYF
TRBD2	few	TRBV4-2	TRBJ2-2	TGTGCCAGCAGCCCCAGCCCGGGGGGAGGAGGGACCGGGGAGCTGTTTTTT	CASSPSPGGGGTGELFF
TRBD2	.	TRBV20-1	TRBJ2-5	TGCAGTGCTAACCGACTAGCGGGGGGGCCCCAAGAGACCCAGTACTTC	CSANRLAGGPQETQYF
TRBD2	.	TRBV20-1	TRBJ2-7	TGTAGTGCTCCAGGACTAGCGGGGACCTACGAGCAGTACTTC	CSAPGLAGTYEQYF
TRBD1	.	TRBV20-1	TRBJ2-1	TGCAGTGCTAGAGCCTCTGGGACAGGGGTCGAGGATGAGCAGTTCTTC	CSARASGTGVEDEQFF
TRBD2	.	TRBV7-6	TRBJ2-3	TGTGCCAGCAGCTCTAGCGGGGCTAGCACAGATACGCAGTATTTT	CASSSSGASTDTQYF
TRBD2	.	TRBV7-9	TRBJ2-1	TGTGCCAGCAGTGCCGATAGCGGGAGGGCGAACAATGAGCAGTTCTTC	CASSADSGRANNEQFF
.	few	TRBV6-1	TRBJ2-1	TGTGCCAGCAGTGGAGGGACCGCACGGGAGCAGTTCTTC	CASSGGTAREQFF
TRBD1	.	TRBV5-1	TRBJ2-7	TGCGCCAGCAGCTTGATCGGACAGGCCTTACGAGAGCAGTACTTC	CASSLIGQALREQYF
.	.	TRBV7-9	TRBJ1-2	TGTGCCAGCAGCTTAGCGGGAGAAAGGGGCCGGTTCACCTTC	CASSLAGERGRFTF
.	.	TRBV12-5	TRBJ2-1	TGTGCTAGTGGTTTGGATATACTAGTCCCCTACAATGAGCAGTTCTTC	CASGLDILVPYNEQFF
TRBD2	once	TRBV2	TRBJ2-5	TGTACCAGCAGTGAACTAGCGGGAGGGCCGGGGGAGCAGTACTTC	CTSSELAGGPGEQYF
.	.	TRBV11-2	TRBJ2-4	TGTGCCAGCAGCTCGGGGACGCTTGGGAACATTCAGTACTTC	CASSSGTLGNIQYF
.	.	TRBV11-2	TRBJ2-5	TGTGCCAGCAGCTTTACCGGGACGTGGGAGACCCAGTACTTC	CASSFTGTWETQYF
.	few	TRBV10-3	TRBJ2-7	TGTGCCATCAGTGAGTCGGTCAGAGCCTACGAGCAGTACTTC	CAISESVRAYEQYF
.	.	TRBV20-1	TRBJ1-6	TGCAGTTACGGGGGTGGGGATTCACCCCTCCACTTT	CSYGGGDSPLHF
.	once	TRBV27	TRBJ2-1	TGTGCATTAGGGGAATCCGGTAATGAGCAGTTCTTC	CALGESGNEQFF
.	.	TRBV20-1	TRBJ2-1	TGCAGTGCTAGACTAGCGTTACGGGGTGAGCAGTTCTTC	CSARLALRGEQFF
TRBD2	.	TRBV5-1	TRBJ2-7	TGCGCCAGCAGCTTTTCCTCTAGCTCGCGGGGGAGCGAGCAGTACTTC	CASSFSSSSRGSEQYF
.	.	TRBV6-2/TRBV6-3	TRBJ2-5	TGTGCCAGCAGTCTGACCACTGAAGAGACCCAGTACTTC	CASSLTTEETQYF
.	.	TRBV6-6	TRBJ2-5	TGTGCCAACAGTACAAGCCAAGAGACCCAGTACTTC	CANSTSQETQYF
TRBD1	.	TRBV5-5	TRBJ2-7	TGTGCCAGCAGCCCCACAGGGGATGTCTCCTACGAGCAGTACTTC	CASSPTGDVSYEQYF
.	few	TRBV6-1	TRBJ2-6	TGTGCCAGTAGAGTAGGCCTTTCTGGGGCCAACGTCCTGACTTTC	CASRVGLSGANVLTF
.	.	TRBV4-3	TRBJ2-5	TGCGCCAGCAGCCTCTCGCCGGGAGACCGCGCGTTTGAGACCCAGTACTTC	CASSLSPGDRAFETQYF
.	few	TRBV20-1	TRBJ2-5	TGCAGTGCTAGAGATCTCGCAGGGATGGAGACCCAGTACTTC	CSARDLAGMETQYF
.	.	TRBV6-2/TRBV6-3	TRBJ2-1	TGTGCCAGCAGTTACGAGACGGAACCCTACAATGAGCAGTTCTTC	CASSYETEPYNEQFF
TRBD1	.	TRBV3-1	TRBJ1-1	TGTGCCAGCAGCCCGCAGGGGGCTGGGGAAGCTTTCTTT	CASSPQGAGEAFF
TRBD2	once	TRBV20-1	TRBJ2-3	TGCAGTGCTTTACTAGCGGGGGTTGAAGATACGCAGTATTTT	CSALLAGVEDTQYF
.	.	TRBV6-5	TRBJ1-6	TGTGCCAGCAGTTATCAGAGGGAGTTGGGGCAAAATTCACCCCTCCACTTT	CASSYQRELGQNSPLHF
.	.	TRBV7-9	TRBJ2-7	TGTGCCAGCAGCCAACTTACTGGATCCGGGCGGTACGAGCAGTACTTC	CASSQLTGSGRYEQYF
.	few	TRBV20-1	TRBJ2-6	TGCAGTGCTAGGGAGTCTGGGGCCAACGTCCTGACTTTC	CSARESGANVLTF
TRBD1	once	TRBV10-3	TRBJ1-1	TGTGCCATCAGCCTCGGGGGCCCAACCGGGACAGGGAAGAACACTGAAGCTTTCTTT	CAISLGGPTGTGKNTEAFF
TRBD2	few	TRBV4-1	TRBJ2-5	TGCGCCAGCAGCCAAGGACTAGCGGGAGGGGTCGAGACCCAGTACTTC	CASSQGLAGGVETQYF
TRBD2	.	TRBV24-1	TRBJ2-1	TGTGCCACCAGTGATTCAGCGGGGCTACCCTACAATGAGCAGTTCTTC	CATSDSAGLPYNEQFF
TRBD2	.	TRBV4-2	TRBJ2-5	TGTGCCAGCAGCCAAGATATGGCGGGAGCAAGAGAAGAGACCCAGTACTTC	CASSQDMAGAREETQYF
.	few	TRBV29-1	TRBJ2-7	TGCAGCGTTGGAGTCCTCGGTGGGTACGAGCAGTACTTC	CSVGVLGGYEQYF
.	.	TRBV6-5	TRBJ2-1	TGTGCCAGCATCGGCGGGAACTACAATGAGCAGTTCTTC	CASIGGNYNEQFF
.	.	TRBV2	TRBJ2-7	TGTGCCAGCAGTGAAGGACTGGGACAAGGGAGCTCCTACGAGCAGTACTTC	CASSEGLGQGSSYEQYF
TRBD2	few	TRBV12-3/TRBV12-4	TRBJ2-7	TGTGCCAGCAGTCGCCGACTAGCGGGAACCTACGAGCAGTACTTC	CASSRRLAGTYEQYF
.	.	TRBV12-3/TRBV12-4	TRBJ2-5	TGTGCCAGCAGCCTTGAGGGGTGGGGCGGAGAGACCCAGTACTTC	CASSLEGWGGETQYF
.	.	TRBV7-2	TRBJ2-4	TGTGCCAGCAGCTCAGGACAGATCGGGAACATTCAGTACTTC	CASSSGQIGNIQYF
.	few	TRBV7-2	TRBJ2-3	TGTGCCAGCAGGAAGACAGGCCGCACAGATACGCAGTATTTT	CASRKTGRTDTQYF
.	few	TRBV15	TRBJ2-1	TGTGCCACCTCCGGCGGTAGCTCCTACAATGAGCAGTTCTTC	CATSGGSSYNEQFF
.	.	TRBV28	TRBJ2-7	TGTGCCAGCAGTCCACATCGCGCGTACTCCTACGAGCAGTACTTC	CASSPHRAYSYEQYF
.	.	TRBV12-3/TRBV12-4	TRBJ2-7	TGTGCCAGCAGTTTGACGGGTAACCCTACCTACGAGCAGTACTTC	CASSLTGNPTYEQYF
TRBD2	.	TRBV20-1	TRBJ2-1	TGCAGTGCTAGGCGGGGGACTAGCGGATCCAATGAGCAGTTCTTC	CSARRGTSGSNEQFF